This entry lists 7 T cell receptor beta chains sequenced from one sample in a study of vaccination and CD4 T cells after COVID-19. No antigens are known for them. An Oncomine TCR Beta short-read assay was used to sequence the DNA from cultured CD4+ T cells. In TCRdb, the PCR reads were re-called with MiXCR into one record per CDR3 protein. The repertoire holds 15,000 or so distinct CDR3 sequences, with 48% as singletons. The sample's treatment: roughly 11-day PBMC culture with coronavirus spike peptide pools or control peptides (ViraFEST assay). Specimen: CD4+ T cells from blood, cultured in vitro. These TCRs come from a human donor who had recovered from COVID-19.

This chain links TRBV7-3 with TRBJ2-3; D uncertain. This CDR3 contains 14 residues. CDR1 and CDR2 from the germline V gene are SGHTA and FQGTGA. V lost 3 bases, J lost 2 bases, and 9 bases lay in between. The CDR3 sequence is CASSLGEITDTQYF. Here the CDR3 DNA reads TGTGCCAGCAGCTTGGGTGAAATCACAGATACGCAGTATTTT.

The chain is built from TRBV7-9 and TRBJ2-3; D is unresolved. Trimming cost V 3 bases and J 0 bases, with 10 bases left between them. Germline V gene lookup returns CDR1 SEHNR and CDR2 FQNEAQ (reference sequence). The CDR3 sequence is 15 residues long. The CDR3 nucleotides read TGTGCCAGCAGCTTGGGTACAACTAGCACAGATACGCAGTATTTT. The encoded protein is CASSLGTTSTDTQYF. Looking up the rest from reference TRBV7-9 and TRBJ2-3 gives the full variable domain: DTGVSQNPRHKITKRGQNVTFRCDPISEHNRLYWYRQTLGQGPEFLTYFQNEAQLEKSRLLSDRFSAERPKGSFSTLEIQRTEQGDSAMYLCASSLGTTSTDTQYFGPGTRLTVL.

The chain carries TRBV19 and TRBJ1-5; the D gene is possibly TRBD1 (5 bases). From germline, CDR1 is LNHDA and CDR2 SQIVND (reference sequence). Between the trimmed V and J ends, which lost 3 bases and 0 bases, there was a span of 9 bases. The CDR3 is made up of 15 amino acids. The CDR3 reads CASSIRGYSNQPQHF. CDR3 bases: TGTGCCAGTAGTATTCGGGGGTATAGCAATCAGCCCCAGCATTTT.

V gene TRBV9 combines with J gene TRBJ2-3; 11 bases are shared with TRBD2. Germline lookup yields CDR1 SGDLS and CDR2 YYNGEE. The CDR3 extends over 18 amino acids. V lost 0 bases and J lost 0; bases outside the gene matches: 6. CDR3 amino acids: CASSVGGSGGASTDTQYF. CDR3 DNA sequence: TGTGCCAGCAGCGTAGGTGGTAGCGGGGGGGCTAGCACAGATACGCAGTATTTT.

This sequence joins TRBV6-1 and TRBJ1-2, with D perhaps TRBD1 (5 bases). This CDR3 is 13 amino acids long. V lost 5 bases, J lost 5 bases, and 12 bases lay in between. CDR1 and CDR2 from the germline V gene are MNHNS and SASEGT. CDR3 nucleotides: TGTGCCAGCAGTCCTCCCCAGGGTTATGGCTACACCTTC. Translated, it gives CASSPPQGYGYTF.

This chain uses TRBV19 with TRBJ1-2; D is perhaps TRBD1 (6 bases). The CDR3 sequence is 11 residues long. Trimming took off 7 bases at V and 8 bases at J, with 11 bases between the two ends. The germline gives CDR1 LNHDA, CDR2 SQIVND (reference sequence). Here the CDR3 reads CASTQGEGYTF. As DNA, the CDR3 is TGTGCCAGTACACAGGGCGAGGGCTACACCTTC.

This clonotype is judged large. The chain uses TRBV7-6 and TRBJ1-1, with 7 bases fitting TRBD1. Trimming took 2 bases from V and 5 from J; bases not matched to a gene: 5. Germline V gene data show CDR1 as SGHVS and CDR2 as FNYEAQ. The length of the CDR3 is 14 residues. The CDR3, as DNA: TGTGCCAGCAGCTTAAGGGGACAGTCAACTGAAGCTTTCTTT. Encoded protein: CASSLRGQSTEAFF.